This TCR beta chain was recorded in a study of blood T cell repertoires in COVID-19. Only in-frame clones appear in the TCRdb table, and some are missing; sequencing was by immunoSEQ multiplex PCR. This sample has about 57,000 clones, with less than 80% found just once. Trimming left V 1 base short and J 0 bases short, with 8 bases between. Germline CDR1 reads SEHNR; CDR2 reads FQNEAQ (reference sequence). The CDR3 is made up of 15 amino acids. What was sequenced was peripheral blood. The chain couples TRBV7-9 to TRBJ2-3, with D tentatively TRBD2 (5 bases). This TCR was recovered from a human donor in a cohort sampled during active COVID-19. CDR3 residues: CASSLEGDSTDTQYF. Written as DNA, the CDR3 is TGTGCCAGCAGCTTAGAGGGAGATAGCACAGATACGCAGTATTTT.